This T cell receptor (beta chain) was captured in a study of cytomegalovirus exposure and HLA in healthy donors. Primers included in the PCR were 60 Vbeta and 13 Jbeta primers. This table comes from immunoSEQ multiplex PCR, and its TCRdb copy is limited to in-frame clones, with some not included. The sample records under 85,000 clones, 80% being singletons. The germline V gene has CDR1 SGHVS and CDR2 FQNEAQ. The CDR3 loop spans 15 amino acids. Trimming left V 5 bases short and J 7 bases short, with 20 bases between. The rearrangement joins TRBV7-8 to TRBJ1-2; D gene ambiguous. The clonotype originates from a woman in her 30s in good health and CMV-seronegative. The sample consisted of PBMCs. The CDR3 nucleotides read TGTGCCAGCAGCCTACGTAGAGACTTGACGAGTGGCTACACCTTC. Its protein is CASSLRRDLTSGYTF. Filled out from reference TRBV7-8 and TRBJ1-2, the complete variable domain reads GAGVSQSPRYKVAKRGQDVALRCDPISGHVSLFWYQQALGQGPEFLTYFQNEAQLDKSGLPSDRFFAERPEGSVSTLKIQRTQQEDSAVYLCASSLRRDLTSGYTFGSGTRLTVV.